The subject of this entry is one T cell receptor beta chain. This specimen comes from a study of blood T cell repertoires in COVID-19. TCRdb's table, derived via immunoSEQ multiplex PCR, lists solely in-frame clones and lacks some. The data hold about 370,000 clones, with 89% observed a single time. The CDR3 contains 14 residues. J gave up 6 bases and V 6 bases, and 7 bases lay outside the gene matches. Looked up from germline, CDR1 is SGHKS and CDR2 is YYEKEE (reference sequence). The clonotype originates from a woman in her 30s with COVID-19, enrolled during active disease. Input material: peripheral blood. The chain employs TRBV5-5 and TRBJ2-1; 9 bases match TRBD2. CDR3 in DNA: TGTGCCAGCAAAAGACTAGCGGATCTCAATGAGCAGTTCTTC. Amino acid sequence: CASKRLADLNEQFF.